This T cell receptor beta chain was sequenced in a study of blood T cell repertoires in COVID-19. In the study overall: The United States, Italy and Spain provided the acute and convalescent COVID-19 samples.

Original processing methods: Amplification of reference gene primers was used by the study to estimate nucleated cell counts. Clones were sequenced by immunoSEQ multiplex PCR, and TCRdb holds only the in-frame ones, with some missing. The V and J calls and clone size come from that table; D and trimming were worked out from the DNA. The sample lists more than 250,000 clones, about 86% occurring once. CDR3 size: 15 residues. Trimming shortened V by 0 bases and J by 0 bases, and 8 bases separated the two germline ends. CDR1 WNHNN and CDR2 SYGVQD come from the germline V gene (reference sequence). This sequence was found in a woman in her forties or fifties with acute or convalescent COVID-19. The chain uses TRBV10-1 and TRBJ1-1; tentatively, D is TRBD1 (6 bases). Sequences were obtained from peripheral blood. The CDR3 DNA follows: TGCGCCAGCAGTGAGTCTCAGGGGTTGAACACTGAAGCTTTCTTT. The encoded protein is CASSESQGLNTEAFF.